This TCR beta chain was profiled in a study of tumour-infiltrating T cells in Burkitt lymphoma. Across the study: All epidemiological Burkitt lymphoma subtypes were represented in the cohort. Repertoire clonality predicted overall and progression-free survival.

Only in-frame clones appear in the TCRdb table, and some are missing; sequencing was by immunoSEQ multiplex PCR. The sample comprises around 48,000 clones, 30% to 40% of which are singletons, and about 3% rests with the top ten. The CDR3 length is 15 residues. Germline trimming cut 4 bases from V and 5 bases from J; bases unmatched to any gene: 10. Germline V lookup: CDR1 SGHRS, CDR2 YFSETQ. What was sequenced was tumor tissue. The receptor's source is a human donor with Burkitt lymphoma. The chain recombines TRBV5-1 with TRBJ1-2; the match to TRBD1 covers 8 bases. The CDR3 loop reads CASSLTGGSEYGYTF. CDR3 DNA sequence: TGCGCCAGCAGCCTAACAGGGGGTTCGGAATATGGCTACACCTTC.